A selection of T cell receptor beta chains follows, all from one sample in a study of blood T cell repertoires in COVID-19. The table came from immunoSEQ multiplex PCR; TCRdb's copy has only in-frame clones and leaves some out. This sample has 110,000 or so clones, with just under 90% found just once. Sequencing was done on a sample of peripheral blood. Every receptor here comes from a woman aged 45 to 65 with acute or convalescent COVID-19. The CDR3 runs from the conserved cysteine through the conserved F or W. Each record gives: D gene, clone size, J gene, V gene, CDR3 protein, CDR3 DNA. D genes are given only for firm matches. Rows may omit the clone size; those that give it use once, few, many or a size class.

NA | once | TRBJ2-5 | TRBV9 | CASSVSQQETQYF | TGTGCCAGCAGCGTATCCCAACAAGAGACCCAGTACTTC
NA | NA | TRBJ1-4 | TRBV11-1 | CASSYSEKLFF | TGTGCCAGCAGCTACTCAGAAAAACTGTTTTTT
NA | NA | TRBJ1-2 | TRBV5-6 | CASSSRGRFNYGYTF | TGTGCCAGCAGCTCCAGGGGTCGATTTAACTATGGCTACACCTTC
NA | once | TRBJ2-5 | TRBV6-5 | CASSYNLAQAENF | TGTGCCAGCAGTTATAATCTCGCGCAGGCTGAAAACTTC
TRBD1 | NA | TRBJ1-2 | TRBV19 | CASSIRQGGYGYTF | TGTGCCAGTAGTATCCGACAGGGGGGTTATGGCTACACCTTC
TRBD1 | NA | TRBJ1-4 | TRBV5-4 | CASSWGGQGVEKLFF | TGTGCCAGCAGCTGGGGGGGACAGGGGGTTGAAAAACTGTTTTTT
TRBD1 | NA | TRBJ1-3 | TRBV9 | CASSPTTGISGNTIYF | TGTGCCAGCAGCCCGACGACAGGGATCTCTGGAAACACCATATATTTT
TRBD2 | NA | TRBJ2-7 | TRBV4-3 | CASSSLAGSYEQYF | TGCGCCAGCAGCTCACTAGCGGGGTCCTACGAGCAGTACTTC
TRBD1 | NA | TRBJ2-7 | TRBV5-4 | CASSAPGQGAYEQYF | TGTGCCAGCAGCGCCCCGGGACAGGGGGCCTACGAGCAGTACTTC
NA | few | TRBJ2-1 | TRBV7-2 | CASSLVSRGGASSYNEQFF | TGTGCCAGCAGCTTAGTGTCTCGGGGCGGGGCCAGCTCCTACAATGAGCAGTTCTTC
TRBD1 | once | TRBJ2-7 | TRBV28 | CASSFLVLGTGRSYEQYF | TGTGCCAGCAGTTTCTTGGTCTTAGGGACAGGGAGATCCTACGAGCAGTACTTC
NA | NA | TRBJ2-1 | TRBV24-1 | CATSDTLQGNEQFF | TGTGCCACCAGTGATACACTACAGGGCAATGAGCAGTTCTTC
NA | NA | TRBJ1-1 | TRBV18 | CASSPIIDTEAFF | TGTGCCAGCTCACCCATCATAGACACTGAAGCTTTCTTT
NA | NA | TRBJ2-2 | TRBV11-2 | CASSPWVGVANTGELFF | TGTGCCAGCAGCCCCTGGGTCGGGGTTGCGAACACCGGGGAGCTGTTTTTT
TRBD2 | NA | TRBJ2-1 | TRBV27 | CASNPTGTTYNEQFF | TGTGCCAGCAACCCCACCGGGACTACTTACAATGAGCAGTTCTTC
NA | NA | TRBJ1-6 | TRBV28 | CASRINNSPLHF | TGTGCCAGCAGAATAAATAATTCACCCCTCCACTTT
TRBD1 | NA | TRBJ2-3 | TRBV28 | CASRKGQGGDTQYF | TGTGCCAGCAGGAAGGGACAGGGGGGAGATACGCAGTATTTT
TRBD1 | NA | TRBJ1-1 | TRBV3-1/TRBV3-2 | CASRDRATEAFF | TGTGCCAGCAGGGACAGGGCCACTGAAGCTTTCTTT
NA | NA | TRBJ2-5 | TRBV9 | CASSPKPGHRFQETQYF | TGTGCCAGCAGCCCCAAACCGGGACACCGTTTTCAAGAGACCCAGTACTTC
TRBD1 | NA | TRBJ1-4 | TRBV3-1/TRBV3-2 | CASSQVFHPGQGTTNEKLFF | TGTGCCAGCAGCCAAGTATTTCACCCGGGACAGGGGACAACTAATGAAAAACTGTTTTTT
TRBD1 | NA | TRBJ1-2 | TRBV30 | CAWSAEDRILYGYTF | TGTGCCTGGAGTGCCGAGGACAGGATCCTATATGGCTACACCTTC
TRBD2 | NA | TRBJ2-7 | TRBV5-6 | CASSPRTSGRASYEQYF | TGTGCCAGCAGCCCTCGGACTAGCGGGAGAGCTAGCTACGAGCAGTACTTC